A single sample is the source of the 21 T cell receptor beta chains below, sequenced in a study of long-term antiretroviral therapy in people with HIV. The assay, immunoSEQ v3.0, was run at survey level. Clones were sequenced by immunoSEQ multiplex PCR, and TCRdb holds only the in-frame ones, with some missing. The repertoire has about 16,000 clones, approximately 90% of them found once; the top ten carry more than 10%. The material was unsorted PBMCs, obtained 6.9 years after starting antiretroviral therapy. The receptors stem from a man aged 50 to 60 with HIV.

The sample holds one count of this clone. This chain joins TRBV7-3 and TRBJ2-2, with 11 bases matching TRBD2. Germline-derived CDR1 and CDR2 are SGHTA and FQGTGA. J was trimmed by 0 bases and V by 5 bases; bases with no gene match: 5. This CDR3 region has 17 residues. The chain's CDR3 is CASSPRLAGTNTGELFF. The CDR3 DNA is TGTGCCAGCAGCCCACGACTAGCGGGGACGAACACCGGGGAGCTGTTTTTT. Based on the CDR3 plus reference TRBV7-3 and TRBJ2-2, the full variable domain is GAGVSQTPSNKVTEKGKYVELRCDPISGHTALYWYRQSLGQGPEFLIYFQGTGAADDSGLPNDRFFAVRPEGSVSTLKIQRTERGDSAVYLCASSPRLAGTNTGELFFGEGSRLTVL.

CDR3 nucleotides: TGTGCCAGCCAACCCCAAAGGGAATACAATGAGCAGTTCTTC. This gives the protein CASQPQREYNEQFF. This sequence joins TRBV11-1 and TRBJ2-1; D is undetermined. CDR1 is SGHAT and CDR2 is FQDESV in the germline V gene (reference sequence). This CDR3 contains 14 residues. Trimming removed 8 bases from V and 4 bases from J, with 15 bases in between.

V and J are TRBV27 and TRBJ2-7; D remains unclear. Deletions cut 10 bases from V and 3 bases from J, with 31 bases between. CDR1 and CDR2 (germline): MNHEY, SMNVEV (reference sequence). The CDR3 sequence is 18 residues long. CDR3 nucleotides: TGTGCCACCTCCTCCACCGGTGCTAACTTGACCGTCCTCTACGAGCAGTACTTC. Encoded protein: CATSSTGANLTVLYEQYF.

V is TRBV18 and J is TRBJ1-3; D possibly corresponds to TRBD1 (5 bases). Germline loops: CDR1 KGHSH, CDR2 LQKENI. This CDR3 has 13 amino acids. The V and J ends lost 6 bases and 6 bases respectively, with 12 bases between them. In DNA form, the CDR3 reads TGTGCCAGCTCCCCTTCGACAGTAAACACCATATATTTT. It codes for CASSPSTVNTIYF.

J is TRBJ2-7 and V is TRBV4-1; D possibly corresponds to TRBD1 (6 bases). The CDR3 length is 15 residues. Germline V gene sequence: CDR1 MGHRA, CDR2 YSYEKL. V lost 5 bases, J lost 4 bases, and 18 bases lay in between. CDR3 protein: CASSSATGDPYEQYF. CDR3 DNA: TGCGCCAGCAGCAGTGCGACAGGTGACCCATACGAGCAGTACTTC.

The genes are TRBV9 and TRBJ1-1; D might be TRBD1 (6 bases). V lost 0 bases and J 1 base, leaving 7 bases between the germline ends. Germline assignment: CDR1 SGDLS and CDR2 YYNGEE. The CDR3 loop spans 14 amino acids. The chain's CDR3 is CASSVGDTNTEAFF. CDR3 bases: TGTGCCAGCAGCGTAGGGGACACGAACACTGAAGCTTTCTTT.

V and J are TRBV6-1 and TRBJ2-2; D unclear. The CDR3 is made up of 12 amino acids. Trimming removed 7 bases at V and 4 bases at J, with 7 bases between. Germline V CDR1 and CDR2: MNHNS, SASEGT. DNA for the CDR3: TGTGCCAGCATATCAGTCACCGGGGAGCTGTTTTTT. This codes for CASISVTGELFF.

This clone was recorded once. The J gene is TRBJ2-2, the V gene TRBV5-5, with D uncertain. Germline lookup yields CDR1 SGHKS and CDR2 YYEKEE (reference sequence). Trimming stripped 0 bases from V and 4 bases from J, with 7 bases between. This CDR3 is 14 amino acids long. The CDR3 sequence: CASSLDLATGELFF. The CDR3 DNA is TGTGCCAGCAGCTTGGATCTCGCCACCGGGGAGCTGTTTTTT.

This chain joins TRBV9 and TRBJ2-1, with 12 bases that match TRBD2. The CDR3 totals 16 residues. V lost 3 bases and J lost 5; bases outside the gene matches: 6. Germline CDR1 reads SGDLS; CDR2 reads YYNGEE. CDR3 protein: CASSAGTSGFHNEQFF. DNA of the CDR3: TGTGCCAGCAGCGCCGGGACTAGCGGGTTCCACAATGAGCAGTTCTTC.

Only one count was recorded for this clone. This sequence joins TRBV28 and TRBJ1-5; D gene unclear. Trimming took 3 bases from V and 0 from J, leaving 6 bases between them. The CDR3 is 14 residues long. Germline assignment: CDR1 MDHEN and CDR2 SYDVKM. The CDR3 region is CASSFSYSNQPQHF. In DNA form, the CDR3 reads TGTGCCAGCAGTTTCTCTTATAGCAATCAGCCCCAGCATTTT.

This CDR3 reads CASNPGDRWEKLFF. In nucleotides, the CDR3 is TGTGCCAGCAACCCCGGGGACCGGTGGGAAAAACTGTTTTTT. V is TRBV28 and J is TRBJ1-4, with D maybe TRBD1 (5 bases). The V end was cut by 7 bases, the J end by 8 bases, with 17 bases between. CDR3 length: 14 residues. Germline CDR1 and CDR2: MDHEN and SYDVKM. The full variable domain, with the rest looked up from reference TRBV28 and TRBJ1-4, is DVKVTQSSRYLVKRTGEKVFLECVQDMDHENMFWYRQDPGLGLRLIYFSYDVKMKEKGDIPEGYSVSREKKERFSLILESASTNQTSMYLCASNPGDRWEKLFFGSGTQLSVL.

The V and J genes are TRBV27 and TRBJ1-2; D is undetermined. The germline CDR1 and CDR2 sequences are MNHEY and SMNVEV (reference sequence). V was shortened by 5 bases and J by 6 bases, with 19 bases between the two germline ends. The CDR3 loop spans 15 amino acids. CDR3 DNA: TGTGCCAGCAGTCCACGAACCGGGCCACCCAATGGCTACACCTTC. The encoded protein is CASSPRTGPPNGYTF.

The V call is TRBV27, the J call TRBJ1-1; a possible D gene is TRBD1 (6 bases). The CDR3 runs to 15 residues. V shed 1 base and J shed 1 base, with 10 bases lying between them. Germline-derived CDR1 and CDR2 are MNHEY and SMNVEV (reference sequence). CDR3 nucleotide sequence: TGTGCCAGCAGTTTATACTTCAGGGGGAACACTGAAGCTTTCTTT. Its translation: CASSLYFRGNTEAFF.

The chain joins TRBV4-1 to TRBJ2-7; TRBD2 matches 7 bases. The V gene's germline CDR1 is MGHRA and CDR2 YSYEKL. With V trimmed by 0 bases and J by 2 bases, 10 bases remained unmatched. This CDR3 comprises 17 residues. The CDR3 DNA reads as TGCGCCAGCAGCCAAGATCGGGGGAGCGGGACTACCTACGAGCAGTACTTC. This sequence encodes CASSQDRGSGTTYEQYF.

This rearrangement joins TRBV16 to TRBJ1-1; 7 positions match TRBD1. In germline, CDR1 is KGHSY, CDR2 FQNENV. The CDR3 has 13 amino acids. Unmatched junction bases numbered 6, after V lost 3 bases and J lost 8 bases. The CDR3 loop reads CASSHSGTVEAFF. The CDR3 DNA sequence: TGTGCCAGCAGCCACTCCGGGACAGTAGAAGCTTTCTTT.

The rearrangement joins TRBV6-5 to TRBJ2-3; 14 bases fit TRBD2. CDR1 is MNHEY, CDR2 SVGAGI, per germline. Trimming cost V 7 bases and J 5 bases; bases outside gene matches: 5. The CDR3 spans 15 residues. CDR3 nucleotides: TGTGCCAGCACCAAGGGGACTAGCGGGAGAGATACGCAGTATTTT. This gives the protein CASTKGTSGRDTQYF.

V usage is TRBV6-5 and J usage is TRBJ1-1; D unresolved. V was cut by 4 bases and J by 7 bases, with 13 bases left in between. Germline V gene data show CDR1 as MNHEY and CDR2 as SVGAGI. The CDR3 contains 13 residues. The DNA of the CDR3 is TGTGCCAGCAGTTCTCAGACTCAAGGTGAAGCTTTCTTT. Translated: CASSSQTQGEAFF.

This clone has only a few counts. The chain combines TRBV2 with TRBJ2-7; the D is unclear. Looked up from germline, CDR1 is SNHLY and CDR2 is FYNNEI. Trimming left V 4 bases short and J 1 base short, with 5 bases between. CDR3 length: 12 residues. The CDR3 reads CASSVGSYEQYF. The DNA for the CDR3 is TGTGCCAGCAGTGTCGGATCCTACGAGCAGTACTTC.

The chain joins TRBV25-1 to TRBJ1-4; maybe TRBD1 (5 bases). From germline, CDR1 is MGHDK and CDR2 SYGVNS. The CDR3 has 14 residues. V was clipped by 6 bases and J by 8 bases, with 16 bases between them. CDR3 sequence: CASSQLGGEEKLFF. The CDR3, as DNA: TGTGCCAGCAGCCAACTTGGGGGAGAGGAAAAACTGTTTTTT.

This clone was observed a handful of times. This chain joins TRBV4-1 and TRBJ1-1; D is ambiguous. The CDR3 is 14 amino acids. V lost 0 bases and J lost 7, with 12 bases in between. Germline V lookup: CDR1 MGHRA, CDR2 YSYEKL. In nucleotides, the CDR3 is TGCGCCAGCAGCCAAGAAGGAGAGGGAATTGAAGCTTTCTTT. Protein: CASSQEGEGIEAFF.

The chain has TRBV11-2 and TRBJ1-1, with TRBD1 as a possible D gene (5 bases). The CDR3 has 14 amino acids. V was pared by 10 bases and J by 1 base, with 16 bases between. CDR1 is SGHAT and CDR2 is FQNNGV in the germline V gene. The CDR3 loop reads CATLFGGGNTEAFF. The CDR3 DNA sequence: TGTGCCACCCTGTTCGGGGGTGGGAACACTGAAGCTTTCTTT.